This entry lists 17 T cell receptor beta chains sequenced from one sample in a study of shared clonotypes between healthy human individuals. The assay was immunoSEQ multiplex PCR, and TCRdb's table has in-frame clones only and misses some. The table has some 1,100,000 clones, about 80% seen once. Sequencing was done on a sample of memory CD4+ T cells from PBMCs. Subset of the sample: CD45RA-negative fraction. Every receptor here comes from a man younger than 30 in good health. Some clones in this sample may be carry-over from other donors' samples.

The genes are TRBV5-1 and TRBJ2-5, with TRBD1 matching over 7 bases. Germline CDR1 is SGHRS and CDR2 is YFSETQ. Trimming removed 4 bases from V and 3 bases from J; junction bases left unmatched: 6. CDR3 length: 14 residues. CDR3 in amino acids: CASSRNRGEETQYF. As DNA, the CDR3 is TGCGCCAGCAGCCGTAACAGGGGAGAAGAGACCCAGTACTTC.

V usage is TRBV19 and J usage is TRBJ2-7, with no clear D. The CDR3 is 14 residues long. The V end lost 1 base, the J end lost 6 bases, and 13 bases lay between the germline ends. In germline, CDR1 is LNHDA, CDR2 SQIVND (reference sequence). The CDR3 bases are TGTGCCAGTAGTATAGGTAACCGCCTCAGCGAGCAGTACTTC. It encodes CASSIGNRLSEQYF. Using reference TRBV19 and TRBJ2-7 for the parts outside the CDR3, the full variable domain is DGGITQSPKYLFRKEGQNVTLSCEQNLNHDAMYWYRQDPGQGLRLIYYSQIVNDFQKGDIAEGYSVSREKKESFPLTVTSAQKNPTAFYLCASSIGNRLSEQYFGPGTRLTVT.

The chain combines TRBV5-5 with TRBJ1-5, with 8 positions matching TRBD1. In germline, CDR1 is SGHKS, CDR2 YYEKEE (reference sequence). This CDR3 has 14 amino acids. Trimming took 1 base from V and 5 from J; bases not matched to a gene: 2. The CDR3 coding sequence is TGTGCCAGCAGCTTGCAGGGGGCGTATCAGCCCCAGCATTTT. It encodes CASSLQGAYQPQHF.

This chain connects TRBV6-1 to TRBJ1-4; no definite D call. Per the germline V gene, CDR1 is MNHNS and CDR2 is SASEGT. The CDR3 is 14 residues long. Trimming took off 6 bases at V and 5 bases at J, with 13 bases between the two ends. The CDR3 reads CASRPVGLNEKLFF. In DNA, the CDR3 is TGTGCCAGCAGGCCAGTCGGGTTAAATGAAAAACTGTTTTTT.

This clone was picked up a small number of times. This chain links TRBV15 with TRBJ1-4; D is uncertain. This CDR3 has 16 amino acids. V was clipped by 0 bases and J by 7 bases, with 15 bases between them. Per the germline V gene, CDR1 is LNHNV and CDR2 is YYDKDF (reference sequence). The CDR3 DNA reads TGTGCCACCAGCAGAGATCTTTTGGGGTTAAGTGAAAAACTGTTTTTT. It codes for CATSRDLLGLSEKLFF.

The V call is TRBV12-5, the J call TRBJ2-2, with 8 bases matching TRBD1. Germline CDR1 is LGHNT and CDR2 is FRNRAP. The CDR3 has 17 amino acids. Trimming at V came to 5 bases and at J to 3 bases, leaving 11 bases not matched to a gene. The CDR3 here is CASGRTRQTGDTGELFF. Written as DNA, the CDR3 is TGTGCTAGTGGTCGAACAAGACAGACAGGGGACACCGGGGAGCTGTTTTTT.

On this clone itself: The junction and the germline gene differ at one end; a read error may be behind it. This chain uses TRBV7-2 with TRBJ1-2, with 8 bases identical to TRBD1. In germline, CDR1 is SGHTA, CDR2 FQGNSA. The CDR3 covers 12 residues. CDR3 nucleotides: TGTGCCAGCAGCTTCGGACAGGGATACGCCCGCTTC. This sequence encodes CASSFGQGYARF.

This clone was found many times. The rearrangement links TRBV25-1 to TRBJ1-4; 11 bases map to TRBD1. The germline V gene encodes CDR1 MGHDK and CDR2 SYGVNS. This CDR3 contains 15 residues. V lost 2 bases and J lost 6; bases outside the gene matches: 2. The CDR3 region has the DNA TGTGCCAGCAGTGAACCGGGACAGGGGGATGAAAAACTGTTTTTT. Its protein is CASSEPGQGDEKLFF. The full variable domain, its missing parts supplied by reference TRBV25-1 and TRBJ1-4, is EADIYQTPRYLVIGTGKKITLECSQTMGHDKMYWYQQDPGMELHLIHYSYGVNSTEKGDLSSESTVSRIRTEHFPLTLESARPSHTSQYLCASSEPGQGDEKLFFGSGTQLSVL.

The V and J genes are TRBV27 and TRBJ2-5; 9 bases line up with TRBD2. The J call is in doubt because the DNA end fits TRBJ2-7 better. The V gene's germline CDR1 is MNHEY and CDR2 SMNVEV (reference sequence). The CDR3 is made up of 13 amino acids. CDR3: CASSLAGSYEQYF. The CDR3 DNA is TGTGCCAGCAGCCTAGCGGGGTCCTACGAGCAGTACTTC.

The chain couples TRBV27 to TRBJ1-1; D gene uncertain. CDR1 MNHEY and CDR2 SMNVEV come from the germline V gene (reference sequence). The CDR3 extends over 14 amino acids. Trimming pared 6 bases from V and 6 bases from J, leaving 17 bases between. This CDR3 reads CASSYEGQLAEAFF. CDR3 in DNA: TGTGCCAGCAGCTATGAAGGCCAGCTGGCTGAAGCTTTCTTT.

In the case of this clone: The identical CDR3 is also encoded by other nucleotide sequences in the sample. The chain uses TRBV20-1 and TRBJ2-3; no clear D. Germline V gene data show CDR1 as DFQATT and CDR2 as SNEGSKA (reference sequence). This CDR3 region has 11 residues. The V end lost 0 bases, the J end lost 5 bases, and 3 bases lay between the germline ends. The CDR3 nucleotides read TGCAGTGCTAGAGATTTAGATACGCAGTATTTT. This sequence encodes CSARDLDTQYF.

The chain is built from TRBV29-1 and TRBJ1-2; the D is unclear. There are 13 residues in the CDR3. Trimming took off 0 bases at V and 6 bases at J, with 11 bases between the two ends. Germline V gene data show CDR1 as SQVTM and CDR2 as ANQGSEA. The CDR3 sequence is CSVEDTRQNGYTF. In DNA, the CDR3 is TGCAGCGTTGAAGATACGAGGCAGAATGGCTACACCTTC.

This clone was seen many times. The limits of the CDR3 on the DNA are not certain, so only TCRdb's listed CDR3 is given. The chain combines TRBV11-2 with TRBJ2-7. Germline CDR1 and CDR2: SGHAT and FQNNGV. With termini counted, the CDR3 has 14 amino acids. The CDR3 sequence: CASSFGTGVGMGNF.

The J gene is TRBJ2-6, the V gene TRBV9; 9 bases are a match to TRBD1. The CDR3 is 17 residues long. In germline, CDR1 is SGDLS, CDR2 YYNGEE. Germline trimming cut 2 bases from V and 3 bases from J; bases unmatched to any gene: 6. The CDR3 region is CASSVSTGGSGANVLTF. CDR3 DNA sequence: TGTGCCAGCAGCGTCTCAACAGGGGGCAGTGGGGCCAACGTCCTGACTTTC.

This chain connects TRBV4-1 to TRBJ2-1; D gene ambiguous. Germline V lookup: CDR1 MGHRA, CDR2 YSYEKL. The V gene lost 1 base and the J gene lost 2 bases, with 21 bases spanning the gap. There are 19 residues in the CDR3. CDR3 bases: TGCGCCAGCAGCCAAGTGTTTACATCTGGGATTACCCCCTACAATGAGCAGTTCTTC. Encoded protein: CASSQVFTSGITPYNEQFF.

This clone was seen a few times. The chain is built from TRBV28 and TRBJ1-5; 7 positions match TRBD1. The germline gives CDR1 MDHEN, CDR2 SYDVKM. The CDR3 totals 22 residues. V was clipped by 5 bases and J by 2 bases; unmatched bases: 27. The CDR3 nucleotides are TGTGCCAGCAGTCTCTCCTTCCCCCCGACAGGGATTAGGGTTCGTGGCAATCAGCCCCAGCATTTT. Its translation is CASSLSFPPTGIRVRGNQPQHF.

The chain combines TRBV6-5 with TRBJ2-7, with 7 bases that match TRBD2. CDR1 is MNHEY, CDR2 SVGAGI, per germline. There are 15 residues in the CDR3. J gave up 5 bases and V 0 bases, and 7 bases lay outside the gene matches. CDR3 in DNA: TGTGCCAGCAGTTACTCGGCGGGAGTTGAGAACGAGCAGTACTTC. Translated, it gives CASSYSAGVENEQYF.